This section outlines one TCR beta chain sequence together with its context. The antigen is not known. Donors, healthy HIV-negative adults, lacked recent acute infections or vaccinations. These data originate in a study of shared clonotypes between healthy human individuals. Produced via immunoSEQ multiplex PCR; TCRdb's table is partial and in-frame only. Found here are around 510,000 clones, about 96% of them singletons; the top ten hold about 0.068%. Germline V gene lookup returns CDR1 ENHRY and CDR2 SYGVKD. The V and J ends lost 8 bases and 6 bases respectively, with 17 bases between them. The CDR3 runs to 14 residues. Study-level results: Genetic and exposure-history diversity was limited by the few donors. Sorted-subset sequencing, rarefaction showed, was incomplete despite large depth.

This clonotype originated in a woman aged 25 to 45 in good health. Material for sequencing was naive CD4+ T cells sorted from blood. Subset described: CD45RA+ positively selected. V usage is TRBV10-3 and J usage is TRBJ2-1, with D possibly matching TRBD2 (6 bases). In DNA, the CDR3 is TGTGCCATCGCCTATGGTAGCGGTCCCAATGAGCAGTTCTTC. Its protein is CAIAYGSGPNEQFF.